This TCR beta chain derives from a study of OX40 agonist ivuxolimab in advanced cancers. Across the whole study: Every patient in dose escalation had hepatocellular carcinoma, melanoma, renal cell or head and neck cancer. Averaging 60 years in age, with a range of about 23 to 80, the cohort was approximately 84% male. Study-wide results and limits: Antigens targeted by the expanded peripheral T cells were not determined.

Produced via immunoSEQ multiplex PCR; TCRdb's table is partial and in-frame only. The table shows over 45,000 clones, with around 90% occurring only once. As to this clone: The antigen remains unidentified.

Trimming pared 4 bases from V and 6 bases from J, leaving 17 bases between. Germline V gene sequence: CDR1 SGHKS, CDR2 YYEKEE (reference sequence). There are 15 residues in the CDR3. This receptor was obtained from an adult with an advanced solid tumor such as melanoma, head and neck, liver or kidney cancer. V usage is TRBV5-5 and J usage is TRBJ1-5; D uncertain. This specimen consisted of CD4+ or CD8+ T cells sorted from blood, obtained in a trial of the OX40 agonist ivuxolimab. The CDR3: CASSQRVVGGQPQHF. For the CDR3, the DNA is TGTGCCAGCAGCCAGAGGGTGGTAGGTGGTCAGCCCCAGCATTTT. Combining the CDR3 with reference TRBV5-5 and TRBJ1-5 gives the whole variable domain DAGVTQSPTHLIKTRGQQVTLRCSPISGHKSVSWYQQVLGQGPQFIFQYYEKEERGRGNFPDRFSARQFPNYSSELNVNALLLGDSALYLCASSQRVVGGQPQHFGDGTRLSIL.